The 29 T cell receptor beta chains in this list originate from one sample, sequenced in a study of human T cells and chemical hapten exposure. TCRdb ran MiXCR on the RACE reads and lists one entry per CDR3 protein. The sample has 190,000 or so distinct CDR3 sequences, 24% seen once. Described time point: patch test 3, about 24 weeks after DPC sensitization. Treatment in this sample: therapeutic diphenylcyclopropenone sensitization with weekly scalp DPC. The material sequenced was whole blood, taken in connection with sensitization to the hapten diphenylcyclopropenone (DPC). These receptor sequences come from a woman in her thirties or forties with alopecia areata. Some clones in this sample may be carry-over from other donors' samples.

This clonotype has just a few counts. The J gene is TRBJ2-5, the V gene TRBV4-2; no firm D call. In germline, CDR1 is LGHNA, CDR2 YNFKEQ. CDR3 length equals 15 residues. Trimming pared 5 bases from V and 3 bases from J, leaving 16 bases between. CDR3 in amino acids: CASSARRGGEETQYF. The CDR3 DNA follows: TGTGCCAGCAGCGCCCGTCGAGGCGGCGAAGAGACCCAGTACTTC.

J is TRBJ2-2 and V is TRBV4-3, with 8 nucleotides matching TRBD2. V dropped 0 bases and J dropped 2; count of bases not matched to a gene: 2. The length of the CDR3 is 16 residues. Germline-derived CDR1 and CDR2 are LGHNA and YSLEER. The CDR3 region has the DNA TGCGCCAGCAGCCAAGAGCGGGAGGTTAACACCGGGGAGCTGTTTTTT. It translates to CASSQEREVNTGELFF.

A few counts support this clonotype. The gene calls are TRBV20-1 and TRBJ2-7, with 13 bases that match TRBD2. V shed 6 bases, J shed 6 bases, and the junction held 8 bases outside the gene matches. The germline V gene has CDR1 DFQATT and CDR2 SNEGSKA (reference sequence). The length of the CDR3 is 14 residues. The CDR3 sequence is CSARGTSGILEQYF. DNA of the CDR3: TGCAGTGCCCGGGGGACTAGCGGGATTCTCGAGCAGTACTTC.

Ten or more counts support this clonotype. The rearrangement links TRBV5-1 to TRBJ2-2, with 9 bases that match TRBD2. The ends lost 0 bases at V and 6 bases at J; junction bases unmatched: 3. This CDR3 spans 15 amino acids. The germline gives CDR1 SGHRS, CDR2 YFSETQ. CDR3 in amino acids: CASSLVGLAAGELFF. The CDR3 DNA follows: TGCGCCAGCAGCTTGGTGGGACTAGCCGCCGGGGAGCTGTTTTTT.

The CDR3: CAISDWSRSGANVLTF. The CDR3 DNA reads as TGTGCCATCAGTGATTGGAGCCGATCTGGGGCCAACGTCCTGACTTTC. V usage is TRBV10-3 and J usage is TRBJ2-6; no definite D call. CDR1 and CDR2 from the germline V gene are ENHRY and SYGVKD. The germline V and J ends were trimmed by 3 bases and 1 base, with 10 bases remaining between them. The CDR3 extends over 16 amino acids.

This clonotype turned up a few times. The chain uses TRBV7-9 and TRBJ1-2; no firm D call. The V end was cut by 10 bases, the J end by 8 bases, with 17 bases between. This CDR3 comprises 12 residues. Germline lookup yields CDR1 SEHNR and CDR2 FQNEAQ (reference sequence). CDR3 loop: CATSTVFYGYTF. The CDR3 coding sequence is TGTGCCACCTCCACAGTTTTCTACGGCTACACCTTC. Together with reference TRBV7-9 and TRBJ1-2, the CDR3 gives the full variable domain: DTGVSQNPRHKITKRGQNVTFRCDPISEHNRLYWYRQTLGQGPEFLTYFQNEAQLEKSRLLSDRFSAERPKGSFSTLEIQRTEQGDSAMYLCATSTVFYGYTFGSGTRLTVV.

As DNA, the CDR3 is TGTGCCAGCAGCGTCGGGACTCGGGAAGAGACCCAGTACTTC. Translation gives CASSVGTREETQYF. The chain couples TRBV9 to TRBJ2-5; D is perhaps TRBD2 (6 bases). This CDR3 is 14 amino acids long. In germline, CDR1 is SGDLS, CDR2 YYNGEE. Deletions cut 2 bases from V and 3 bases from J, with 11 bases between.

This clonotype was seen more than once but under ten times. This chain's CDR3 is CATSDHTGTEHNEQFF. CDR3 DNA: TGTGCCACCAGTGATCACACCGGGACAGAACACAATGAGCAGTTCTTC. The J gene is TRBJ2-1, the V gene TRBV24-1; 7 bases match TRBD1. The germline V gene encodes CDR1 KGHDR and CDR2 SFDVKD. V gave up 3 bases and J gave up 5 bases; unmatched junction bases: 9. This CDR3 contains 16 residues.

V is TRBV28 and J is TRBJ2-5, with TRBD1 matching 8 bases. The germline CDR1 and CDR2 sequences are MDHEN and SYDVKM. CDR3 length: 15 amino acids. J was trimmed by 4 bases and V by 8 bases; bases with no gene match: 12. CDR3 sequence (DNA): TGTGCCAGCGCCCCGCTCTCAGGGGGCCGAGAGACCCAGTACTTC. Amino acid sequence: CASAPLSGGRETQYF.

The V and J genes are TRBV6-2 or TRBV6-3 and TRBJ2-7; 11 bases are a match to TRBD2. The CDR3 is 14 amino acids. Germline CDR1 and CDR2: MNHEY and SVGEGT. V shed 8 bases, J shed 1 base, and the junction held 4 bases outside the gene matches. CDR3 bases: TGTGCCAGCGGCGGGACTAGCGGATCCTACGAGCAGTACTTC. It is translated as CASGGTSGSYEQYF.

This chain joins TRBV29-1 and TRBJ2-5, with 7 bases lining up with TRBD1. CDR1 and CDR2 (germline): SQVTM, ANQGSEA. The CDR3 spans 11 residues. J was trimmed by 6 bases and V by 7 bases; bases with no gene match: 5. The CDR3 protein is CSGGGHQTQYF. CDR3 DNA sequence: TGCAGCGGAGGGGGCCATCAGACCCAGTACTTC.

This clonotype was seen more than once but under ten times. The V call is TRBV28, the J call TRBJ1-2; no clear D. CDR3 size: 13 residues. V shed 7 bases and J shed 4 bases, with 13 bases lying between them. Germline CDR1 and CDR2: MDHEN and SYDVKM. CDR3 DNA sequence: TGTGCCAGCAAGGAGGCGACTTTCTATGGCTACACCTTC. Its translation: CASKEATFYGYTF.

This clonotype showed up just a few times. This chain uses TRBV28 with TRBJ2-1; a weak D match, TRBD1 (6 bases). V was pared by 10 bases and J by 0 bases, with 10 bases between. The germline CDR1 and CDR2 sequences are MDHEN and SYDVKM. The CDR3 is 13 residues long. The CDR3 DNA sequence: TGTGCCACCAGGGGCAGCTCCTACAATGAGCAGTTCTTC. Its protein is CATRGSSYNEQFF.

The CDR3 nucleotides read TGTGCCAGCAACCGGGGACTAGCGGGAGCCGGGGAGCTGTTTTTT. It specifies CASNRGLAGAGELFF. The chain combines TRBV7-8 with TRBJ2-2; 14 bases fit TRBD2. V trimming: 7 bases; J trimming: 6 bases; junction bases outside the gene matches: 4. This CDR3 has 15 residues. The germline gives CDR1 SGHVS, CDR2 FQNEAQ.

The rearrangement links TRBV10-3 to TRBJ2-7; D is perhaps TRBD1 (5 bases). V was cut by 3 bases and J by 3 bases, with 9 bases left in between. The CDR3 length is 13 residues. Germline-derived CDR1 and CDR2 are ENHRY and SYGVKD. CDR3 sequence reads: CAISEGAFYEQYF. The CDR3 DNA sequence: TGTGCCATCAGTGAAGGGGCCTTCTACGAGCAGTACTTC.

This chain connects TRBV24-1 to TRBJ1-1, with 9 bases aligning to TRBD1. Germline V lookup: CDR1 KGHDR, CDR2 SFDVKD. V shed 10 bases and J 3 bases; nucleotides not matched to a gene: 11. The CDR3 consists of 15 residues. The CDR3 nucleotides read TGTGCCACTGCCGGGACAGGGCGAAGGGACACTGAAGCTTTCTTT. Residues: CATAGTGRRDTEAFF.

This clonotype has only a few counts. The J gene is TRBJ2-7, the V gene TRBV6-2 or TRBV6-3, with unresolved D. The germline CDR1 and CDR2 sequences are MNHEY and SVGEGT. This CDR3 comprises 12 residues. V dropped 3 bases and J dropped 3 bases, with 6 bases sitting between them. The CDR3 sequence is CASSYSVYEQYF. The CDR3 nucleotides are TGTGCCAGCAGTTATTCGGTCTACGAGCAGTACTTC.

The sample holds a few counts of this clonotype. This rearrangement joins TRBV6-5 to TRBJ1-1; D gene ambiguous. Trimming took 2 bases from V and 4 from J, leaving 14 bases between them. The CDR3 spans 15 residues. Per germline, CDR1 MNHEY and CDR2 SVGAGI. DNA of the CDR3: TGTGCCAGCAGTTACGTCGGGCAGATGAGCACTGAAGCTTTCTTT. Amino acids: CASSYVGQMSTEAFF.

The sample holds a few counts of this clonotype. This chain connects TRBV12-3 or TRBV12-4 to TRBJ2-1, with no clear D. The CDR3 loop spans 13 amino acids. Trimming left V 8 bases short and J 7 bases short, with 15 bases between. CDR3 coding DNA: TGTGCCAGCCGACCGGCGACCTTGAATGAGCAGTTCTTC. This sequence encodes CASRPATLNEQFF.

This clonotype was detected only a few times. The genes are TRBV24-1 and TRBJ2-1; TRBD2 aligns across 9 bases. This CDR3 contains 14 residues. CDR1 KGHDR and CDR2 SFDVKD come from the germline V gene. V dropped 9 bases and J dropped 8; count of bases not matched to a gene: 10. The CDR3 region has the DNA TGTGCCACCCATTCAGCGGGAGGTGGCGATGAGCAGTTCTTC. The encoded protein is CATHSAGGGDEQFF.

The genes are TRBV5-6 and TRBJ2-2; D gene unclear. Germline V gives CDR1 SGHDT, CDR2 YYEEEE. CDR3 length: 13 residues. Trimming left V 5 bases short and J 3 bases short, with 8 bases between. CDR3 coding DNA: TGTGCCAGCAGTCCCGAATACACCGGGGAGCTGTTTTTT. Residues: CASSPEYTGELFF.

This clonotype was seen a handful of times. V gene TRBV6-2 or TRBV6-3 combines with J gene TRBJ1-6; 8 bases are a match to TRBD1. Germline CDR1 is MNHEY and CDR2 is SVGEGT. The CDR3 is made up of 15 amino acids. After removal of 2 bases from V and 12 bases from J, the junction contained 9 bases not matched to a gene. This CDR3 reads CASSYHDRGLGPLHF. For the CDR3, the DNA is TGTGCCAGCAGTTACCATGACAGGGGCCTTGGACCCCTCCACTTT.

This clonotype was counted between two and nine times. J is TRBJ2-2 and V is TRBV20-1; TRBD2 aligns across 9 bases. V shed 0 bases, J shed 5 bases, and the junction held 4 bases outside the gene matches. Per the germline V gene, CDR1 is DFQATT and CDR2 is SNEGSKA (reference sequence). The CDR3 totals 15 residues. The CDR3 nucleotides are TGCAGTGCTAGAGATTCCCTAGCGGGGACCGGGGAGCTGTTTTTT. It yields the protein CSARDSLAGTGELFF.

The sample holds a few counts of this clonotype. This chain uses TRBV7-9 with TRBJ1-4; no clear D. Germline V gives CDR1 SEHNR, CDR2 FQNEAQ (reference sequence). Trimming cost V 2 bases and J 8 bases, with 3 bases left between them. CDR3 length equals 11 residues. The CDR3 bases are TGTGCCAGCAGCTTATACGAAAAACTGTTTTTT. Its protein is CASSLYEKLFF.

This clonotype was seen more than once but under ten times. The rearrangement joins TRBV7-2 to TRBJ2-2; no reliable D call. CDR3 length: 12 residues. V shed 2 bases and J shed 7 bases, with 5 bases lying between them. Germline V lookup: CDR1 SGHTA, CDR2 FQGNSA. The CDR3, as DNA: TGTGCCAGCAGCTTATTGGACGGGGAGCTGTTTTTT. Amino acid sequence: CASSLLDGELFF.

Only a few counts were recorded for this clonotype. The chain carries TRBV2 and TRBJ2-2; D gene unclear. Germline V lookup: CDR1 SNHLY, CDR2 FYNNEI. V was cut by 4 bases and J by 3 bases, with 12 bases left in between. This CDR3 region has 15 residues. The CDR3 region has the DNA TGTGCCAGCAGTGTCGATGGGTTAGACACCGGGGAGCTGTTTTTT. It codes for CASSVDGLDTGELFF. The variable domain in full, completed from reference TRBV2 and TRBJ2-2, reads EPEVTQTPSHQVTQMGQEVILRCVPISNHLYFYWYRQILGQKVEFLVSFYNNEISEKSEIFDDQFSVERPDGSNFTLKIRSTKLEDSAMYFCASSVDGLDTGELFFGEGSRLTVL.

Ten or more counts support this clonotype. The CDR3 region has the DNA TGCGCCAGCAGCCAATCCTGGGCTGCAGTCTACGAGCAGTACTTC. Encoded protein: CASSQSWAAVYEQYF. V is TRBV4-3 and J is TRBJ2-7, with D unresolved. Germline-derived CDR1 and CDR2 are LGHNA and YSLEER. CDR3 length: 15 residues. V was pared by 2 bases and J by 3 bases, with 14 bases between.

The chain uses TRBV9 and TRBJ2-1, with unresolved D. Germline V gene data show CDR1 as SGDLS and CDR2 as YYNGEE. The V end was cut by 0 bases, the J end by 8 bases, with 9 bases between. The CDR3 has 13 residues. The CDR3 sequence: CASSVVASYEQFF. CDR3 in DNA: TGTGCCAGCAGCGTAGTAGCATCCTATGAGCAGTTCTTC.

The chain couples TRBV7-3 to TRBJ2-1, with D hard to call. CDR1 and CDR2 from the germline V gene are SGHTA and FQGTGA. The CDR3 covers 13 residues. V was clipped by 1 base and J by 6 bases, with 7 bases between them. CDR3 in amino acids: CASSLRAVNEQFF. The CDR3 DNA is TGTGCCAGCAGCTTAAGGGCAGTCAATGAGCAGTTCTTC.